Each of the 14 T cell receptor beta chains below was sequenced from the same sample in a study of early stage breast cancer tumors. Sequencing was performed with immunoSEQ multiplex PCR; in TCRdb, only in-frame clones are kept and a portion is missing. This table holds just over 70,000 clones, under 85% found once. Sample: blood. The source is a person in their sixties or seventies with breast cancer.

The rearrangement joins TRBV2 to TRBJ1-1; unclear D gene. This CDR3 comprises 13 residues. V was trimmed by 6 bases and J by 7 bases, leaving 15 bases between them. Germline CDR1 is SNHLY and CDR2 is FYNNEI. CDR3 bases: TGTGCCAGCAGACTAAGGGTCCGTAATGAAGCTTTCTTT. This translates into CASRLRVRNEAFF.

This chain connects TRBV7-2 to TRBJ2-7; 13 nucleotides align to TRBD2. The CDR3 totals 16 residues. From germline, CDR1 is SGHTA and CDR2 FQGNSA. V was pared by 4 bases and J by 4 bases, with 7 bases of the junction left unmatched. CDR3 amino acids: CASSSPRTSGRYEQYF. DNA for the CDR3: TGTGCCAGCAGCTCCCCTCGGACTAGCGGGAGATACGAGCAGTACTTC.

This chain links TRBV7-2 with TRBJ2-2; D uncertain. The CDR3 has 15 residues. V lost 5 bases and J lost 1, with 11 bases in between. Germline V gene sequence: CDR1 SGHTA, CDR2 FQGNSA. The CDR3 reads CASSKTPGNTGELFF. The CDR3, as DNA: TGTGCCAGCAGCAAGACACCCGGGAACACCGGGGAGCTGTTTTTT.

V gene TRBV6-6 combines with J gene TRBJ2-5, with a possible D match to TRBD1 (5 bases). The CDR3 runs 13 residues. CDR1 is MNHNY and CDR2 is SVGAGI in the germline V gene (reference sequence). Trimming left V 2 bases short and J 4 bases short, with 8 bases between. The CDR3 here is CASSYRGGETQYF. The DNA for the CDR3 is TGTGCCAGCAGTTACAGGGGCGGAGAGACCCAGTACTTC.

The chain links TRBV11-3 to TRBJ2-1; a possible D gene is TRBD2 (6 bases). CDR1 and CDR2 (germline): SGHNT, YENEEA. The V end was cut by 5 bases, the J end by 5 bases, with 19 bases between. The CDR3 runs 16 residues. The CDR3 DNA is TGTGCCAGCAGCCCGAGGGCCAGCGGGTCTGACAATGAGCAGTTCTTC. As protein: CASSPRASGSDNEQFF.

This chain uses TRBV30 with TRBJ2-2, with D perhaps matching TRBD1 (6 bases). The germline CDR1 and CDR2 sequences are GTSNPN and SVGIG (reference sequence). V gave up 0 bases and J gave up 3 bases, with 11 bases separating them. CDR3 length: 15 residues. This CDR3 reads CAWSVQGTYTGELFF. The CDR3 DNA reads as TGTGCCTGGAGTGTACAGGGCACCTACACCGGGGAGCTGTTTTTT.

The V call is TRBV5-4, the J call TRBJ1-1, with unresolved D. This CDR3 has 12 residues. Looked up from germline, CDR1 is SGHNT and CDR2 is YYREEE (reference sequence). Trimming removed 7 bases at V and 1 base at J, with 8 bases between. CDR3 amino acids: CASRRGNTEAFF. In DNA form, the CDR3 reads TGTGCCAGCCGAAGAGGGAACACTGAAGCTTTCTTT.

This rearrangement joins TRBV11-2 to TRBJ2-1; the match to TRBD1 covers 7 bases. The germline V gene encodes CDR1 SGHAT and CDR2 FQNNGV. This CDR3 comprises 15 residues. Trimming cost V 2 bases and J 4 bases; bases outside gene matches: 5. In DNA form, the CDR3 reads TGTGCCAGCAGCTTAATGAGGGGGCCTTACAATGAGCAGTTCTTC. Its translation: CASSLMRGPYNEQFF.

This clone was observed a few times. DNA of the CDR3: TGTGCCAGCAGCAGAGCCGGGACAGGGACTCAGCCCCAGCATTTT. It specifies CASSRAGTGTQPQHF. The chain joins TRBV7-2 to TRBJ1-5; 9 nucleotides match TRBD1. The CDR3 has 15 residues. Germline CDR1 and CDR2: SGHTA and FQGNSA. V was pared by 5 bases and J by 6 bases, with 8 bases of the junction left unmatched.

The V call is TRBV5-6, the J call TRBJ1-2, with a tentative D call TRBD1 (6 bases). Trimming shortened V by 0 bases and J by 8 bases, and 8 bases separated the two germline ends. CDR1 SGHDT and CDR2 YYEEEE come from the germline V gene. The CDR3 has 12 residues. The DNA of the CDR3 is TGTGCCAGCAGCTTGGTCGGGGGCGGCTACACCTTC. Its protein is CASSLVGGGYTF. Full variable domain (rest looked up from reference TRBV5-6 and TRBJ1-2): DAGVTQSPTHLIKTRGQQVTLRCSPKSGHDTVSWYQQALGQGPQFIFQYYEEEERQRGNFPDRFSGHQFPNYSSELNVNALLLGDSALYLCASSLVGGGYTFGSGTRLTVV.

The rearrangement joins TRBV16 to TRBJ1-1; D is unclear. This CDR3 is 14 amino acids long. Germline CDR1 is KGHSY and CDR2 is FQNENV. V shed 2 bases and J shed 1 base, with 8 bases lying between them. The CDR3 DNA reads as TGTGCCAGCAGCCAAAGAAGAGGGAACACTGAAGCTTTCTTT. It is translated as CASSQRRGNTEAFF.

The rearrangement uses TRBV15 and TRBJ1-1; no definite D call. CDR3 size: 15 residues. The V and J ends lost 0 bases and 3 bases respectively, with 11 bases between them. Germline CDR1 LNHNV, CDR2 YYDKDF (reference sequence). The CDR3 coding sequence is TGTGCCACCAGCAGAGATTTAGTGGGATACACTGAAGCTTTCTTT. Residues: CATSRDLVGYTEAFF.

The CDR3 sequence is CASTRRGARGTEAFF. Written as DNA, the CDR3 is TGTGCCAGCACCCGCCGGGGGGCACGCGGCACTGAAGCTTTCTTT. This chain joins TRBV5-4 and TRBJ1-1; tentative D call: TRBD1 (6 bases). Looked up from germline, CDR1 is SGHNT and CDR2 is YYREEE (reference sequence). The V end was cut by 6 bases, the J end by 4 bases, with 19 bases between. The CDR3 runs 15 residues.

The chain uses TRBV27 and TRBJ2-7; the match to TRBD2 covers 11 bases. Germline V gene lookup returns CDR1 MNHEY and CDR2 SMNVEV (reference sequence). This CDR3 contains 15 residues. V gave up 6 bases and J gave up 2 bases; unmatched junction bases: 6. The CDR3 region is CASRRTSGGAYEQYF. The DNA of the CDR3 is TGTGCCAGCAGAAGAACTAGCGGGGGCGCCTACGAGCAGTACTTC.